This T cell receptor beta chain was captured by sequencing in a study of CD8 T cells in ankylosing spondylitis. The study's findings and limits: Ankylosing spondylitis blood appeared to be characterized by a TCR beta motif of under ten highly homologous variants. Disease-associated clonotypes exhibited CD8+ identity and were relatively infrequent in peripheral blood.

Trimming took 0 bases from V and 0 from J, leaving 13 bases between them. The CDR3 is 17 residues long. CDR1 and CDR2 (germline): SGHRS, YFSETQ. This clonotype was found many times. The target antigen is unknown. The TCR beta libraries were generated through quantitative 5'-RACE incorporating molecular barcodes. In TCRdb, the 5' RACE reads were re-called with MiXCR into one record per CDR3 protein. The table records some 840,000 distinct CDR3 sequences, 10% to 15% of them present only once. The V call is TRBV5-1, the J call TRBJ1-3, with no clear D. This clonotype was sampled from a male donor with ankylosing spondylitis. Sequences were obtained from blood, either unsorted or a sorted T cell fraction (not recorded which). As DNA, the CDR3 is TGCGCCAGCAGCTTGGTGGCAGACTCTTCCTCTGGAAACACCATATATTTT. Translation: CASSLVADSSSGNTIYF.